The clone carrying this TCR beta chain was found many times. From the reads, TCRdb called clonotypes with MiXCR, one entry per CDR3 protein. The table records fewer than 250,000 distinct CDR3 sequences, roughly an eighth of them present only once. The data were taken from a study of T cell repertoires in cytomegalovirus infection. The CDR3 covers 14 residues. Trimming stripped 3 bases from V and 5 bases from J, with 10 bases between. The germline V gene has CDR1 MDHEN and CDR2 SYDVKM. The chain is built from TRBV28 and TRBJ2-2, with D perhaps given as TRBD1 or TRBD2 (6 bases each). The source is a human donor in good health (CMV status not recorded). Some clones in this sample may be carry-over from other donors' samples. The sequenced sample consisted of PBMCs. Written as DNA, the CDR3 is TGTGCCAGCAGTTTGGGGGGCGCGACCGGGGAGCTGTTTTTT. It encodes CASSLGGATGELFF.